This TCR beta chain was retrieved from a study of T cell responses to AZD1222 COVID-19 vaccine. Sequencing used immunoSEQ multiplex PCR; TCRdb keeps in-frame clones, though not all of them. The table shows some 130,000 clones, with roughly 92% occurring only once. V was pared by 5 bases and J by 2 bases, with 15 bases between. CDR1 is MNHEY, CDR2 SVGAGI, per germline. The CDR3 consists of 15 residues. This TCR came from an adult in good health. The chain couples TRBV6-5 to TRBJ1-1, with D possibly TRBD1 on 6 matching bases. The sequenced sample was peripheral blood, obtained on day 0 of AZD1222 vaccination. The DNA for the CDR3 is TGTGCCAGCAGTCCCCAGGGCAGGGGAAACACTGAAGCTTTCTTT. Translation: CASSPQGRGNTEAFF.